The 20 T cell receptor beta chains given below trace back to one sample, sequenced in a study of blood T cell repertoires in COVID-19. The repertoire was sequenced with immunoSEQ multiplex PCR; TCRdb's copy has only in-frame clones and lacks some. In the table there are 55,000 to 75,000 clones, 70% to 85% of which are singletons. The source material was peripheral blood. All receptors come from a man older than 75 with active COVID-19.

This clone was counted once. CDR3 DNA: TGCAGCGTTGAGAGAGAATTCCAAGAGACCCAGTACTTC. It specifies CSVEREFQETQYF. J is TRBJ2-5 and V is TRBV29-1; D is unresolved. V was shortened by 3 bases and J by 1 base, with 9 bases between the two germline ends. CDR1 and CDR2 from the germline V gene are SQVTM and ANQGSEA. The CDR3 spans 13 residues. The full variable domain, with the rest looked up from reference TRBV29-1 and TRBJ2-5, is SAVISQKPSRDICQRGTSLTIQCQVDSQVTMMFWYRQQPGQSLTLIATANQGSEATYESGFVIDKFPISRPNLTFSTLTVSNMSPEDSSIYLCSVEREFQETQYFGPGTRLLVL.

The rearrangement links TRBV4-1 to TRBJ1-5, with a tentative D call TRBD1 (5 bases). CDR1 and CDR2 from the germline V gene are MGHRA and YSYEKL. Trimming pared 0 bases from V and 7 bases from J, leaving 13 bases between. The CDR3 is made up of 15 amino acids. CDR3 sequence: CASSQDRGERQPQHF. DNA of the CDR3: TGCGCCAGCAGCCAAGATCGGGGGGAAAGGCAGCCCCAGCATTTT.

This CDR3 is CASSIPDTGELFF. Here the CDR3 DNA reads TGTGCCAGTAGTATCCCCGACACCGGGGAGCTGTTTTTT. This sequence joins TRBV19 and TRBJ2-2; D ambiguous. This CDR3 comprises 13 residues. Germline assignment: CDR1 LNHDA and CDR2 SQIVND (reference sequence). The ends were cut back, 3 bases at V and 3 bases at J, with 5 bases in the middle. The whole variable domain, filled in from reference TRBV19 and TRBJ2-2, reads DGGITQSPKYLFRKEGQNVTLSCEQNLNHDAMYWYRQDPGQGLRLIYYSQIVNDFQKGDIAEGYSVSREKKESFPLTVTSAQKNPTAFYLCASSIPDTGELFFGEGSRLTVL.

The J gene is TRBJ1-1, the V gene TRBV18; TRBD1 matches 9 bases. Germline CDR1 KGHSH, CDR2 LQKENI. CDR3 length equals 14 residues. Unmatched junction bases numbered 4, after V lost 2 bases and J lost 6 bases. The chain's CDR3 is CASSPGTGTSEAFF. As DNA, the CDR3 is TGTGCCAGCTCACCAGGGACAGGGACATCTGAAGCTTTCTTT.

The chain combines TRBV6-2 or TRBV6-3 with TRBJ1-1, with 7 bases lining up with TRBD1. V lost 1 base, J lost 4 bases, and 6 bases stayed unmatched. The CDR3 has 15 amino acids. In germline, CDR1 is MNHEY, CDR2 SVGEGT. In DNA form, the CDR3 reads TGTGCCAGCAGTTACTTAGCAGGGGGAGGCACTGAAGCTTTCTTT. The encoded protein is CASSYLAGGGTEAFF.

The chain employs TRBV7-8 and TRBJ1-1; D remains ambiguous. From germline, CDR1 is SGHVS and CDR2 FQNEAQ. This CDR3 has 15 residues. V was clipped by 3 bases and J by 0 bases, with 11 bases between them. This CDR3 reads CASSFTFSMNTEAFF. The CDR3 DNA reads TGTGCCAGCAGCTTTACATTTAGCATGAACACTGAAGCTTTCTTT.

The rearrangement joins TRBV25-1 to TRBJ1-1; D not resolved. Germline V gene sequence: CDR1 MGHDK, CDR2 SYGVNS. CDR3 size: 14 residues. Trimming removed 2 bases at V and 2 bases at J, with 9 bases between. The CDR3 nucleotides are TGTGCCAGCAGTGAAGCCGGAGTAAACACTGAAGCTTTCTTT. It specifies CASSEAGVNTEAFF.

The CDR3 DNA is TGTGCCAGCAGCGACCCTTCGGGAGATACGCAGTATTTT. It specifies CASSDPSGDTQYF. The chain carries TRBV4-2 and TRBJ2-3, with unresolved D. Trimming removed 5 bases from V and 5 bases from J, with 11 bases in between. The CDR3 runs 13 residues. Germline-derived CDR1 and CDR2 are LGHNA and YNFKEQ.

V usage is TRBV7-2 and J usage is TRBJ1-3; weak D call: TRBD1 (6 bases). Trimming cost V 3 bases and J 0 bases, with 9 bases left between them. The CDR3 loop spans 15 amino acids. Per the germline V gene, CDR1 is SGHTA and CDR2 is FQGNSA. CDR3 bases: TGTGCCAGCAGCTTCACGACAGGCTCTGGAAACACCATATATTTT. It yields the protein CASSFTTGSGNTIYF. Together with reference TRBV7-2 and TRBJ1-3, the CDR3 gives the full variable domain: GAGVSQSPSNKVTEKGKDVELRCDPISGHTALYWYRQSLGQGLEFLIYFQGNSAPDKSGLPSDRFSAERTGGSVSTLTIQRTQQEDSAVYLCASSFTTGSGNTIYFGEGSWLTVV.

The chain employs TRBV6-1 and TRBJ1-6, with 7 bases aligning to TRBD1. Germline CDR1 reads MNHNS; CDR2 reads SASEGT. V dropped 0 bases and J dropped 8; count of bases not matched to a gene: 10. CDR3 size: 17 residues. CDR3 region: CASSEAVDRVLYSPLHF. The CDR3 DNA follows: TGTGCCAGCAGTGAAGCGGTCGACAGGGTTTTATATTCACCCCTCCACTTT.

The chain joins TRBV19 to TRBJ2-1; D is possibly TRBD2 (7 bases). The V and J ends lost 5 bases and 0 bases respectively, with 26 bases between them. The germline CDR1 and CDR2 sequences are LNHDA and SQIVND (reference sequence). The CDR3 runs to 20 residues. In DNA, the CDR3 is TGTGCCAGTAGTTTCGGGTTGGGGGGCTGGCGGGGGTTCTCCTACAATGAGCAGTTCTTC. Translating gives CASSFGLGGWRGFSYNEQFF.

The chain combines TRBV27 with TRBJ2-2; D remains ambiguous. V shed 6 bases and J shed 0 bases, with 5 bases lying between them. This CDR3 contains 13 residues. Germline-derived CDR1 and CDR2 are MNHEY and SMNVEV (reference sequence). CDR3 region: CASSGTNTGELFF. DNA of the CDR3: TGTGCCAGCAGCGGTACGAACACCGGGGAGCTGTTTTTT.

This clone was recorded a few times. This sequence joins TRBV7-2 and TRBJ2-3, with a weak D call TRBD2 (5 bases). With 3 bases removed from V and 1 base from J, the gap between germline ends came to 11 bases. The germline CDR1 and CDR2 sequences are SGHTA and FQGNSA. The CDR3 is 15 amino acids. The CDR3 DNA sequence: TGTGCCAGCAGCTTCCGAGGGCCCGGCACAGATACGCAGTATTTT. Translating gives CASSFRGPGTDTQYF.

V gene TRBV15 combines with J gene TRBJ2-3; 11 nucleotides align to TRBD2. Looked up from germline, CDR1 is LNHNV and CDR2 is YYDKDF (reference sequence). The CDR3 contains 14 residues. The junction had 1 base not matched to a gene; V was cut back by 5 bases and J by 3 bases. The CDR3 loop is CATSSSGGTDTQYF. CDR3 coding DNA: TGTGCCACCAGCTCTAGCGGGGGGACAGATACGCAGTATTTT.

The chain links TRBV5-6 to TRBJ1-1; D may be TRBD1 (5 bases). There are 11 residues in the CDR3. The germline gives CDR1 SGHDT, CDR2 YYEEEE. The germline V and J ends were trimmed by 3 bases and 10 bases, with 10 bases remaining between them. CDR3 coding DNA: TGTGCCAGCAGCTATGACAGTCCAGCTTTCTTT. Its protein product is CASSYDSPAFF.

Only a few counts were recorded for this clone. The CDR3 region is CASSPSVTQVNTEAFF. The CDR3 DNA reads as TGCGCCAGCAGCCCATCGGTTACCCAGGTCAACACTGAAGCTTTCTTT. V is TRBV4-1 and J is TRBJ1-1, with D unclear. The CDR3 is 16 residues long. V lost 4 bases and J lost 2, with 17 bases in between. Germline CDR1 and CDR2: MGHRA and YSYEKL.

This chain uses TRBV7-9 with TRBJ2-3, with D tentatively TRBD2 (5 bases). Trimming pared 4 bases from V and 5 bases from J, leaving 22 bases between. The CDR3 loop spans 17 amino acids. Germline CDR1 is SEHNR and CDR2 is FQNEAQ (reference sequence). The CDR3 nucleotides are TGTGCCAGCAGCTCAACCTCTCCTGACGGGAAAGGAGATACGCAGTATTTT. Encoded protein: CASSSTSPDGKGDTQYF. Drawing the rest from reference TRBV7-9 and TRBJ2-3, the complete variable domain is DTGVSQNPRHKITKRGQNVTFRCDPISEHNRLYWYRQTLGQGPEFLTYFQNEAQLEKSRLLSDRFSAERPKGSFSTLEIQRTEQGDSAMYLCASSSTSPDGKGDTQYFGPGTRLTVL.

The CDR3 here is CASSQGVIERETQYF. DNA of the CDR3: TGTGCCAGCAGCCAAGGAGTAATAGAGCGGGAGACCCAGTACTTC. The genes are TRBV3-1 (or the pseudogene TRBV3-2) and TRBJ2-5; tentative D call: TRBD2 (5 bases). V dropped 1 base and J dropped 5 bases, with 14 bases sitting between them. The germline V gene has CDR1 LGHDT and CDR2 YNNKEL (reference sequence). The CDR3 contains 15 residues.

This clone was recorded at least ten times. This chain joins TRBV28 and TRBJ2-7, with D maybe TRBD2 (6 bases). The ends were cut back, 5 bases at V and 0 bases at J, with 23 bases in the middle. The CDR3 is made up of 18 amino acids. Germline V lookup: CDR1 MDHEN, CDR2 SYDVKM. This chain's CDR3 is CASSLSPGLGTLSYEQYF. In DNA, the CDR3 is TGTGCCAGCAGTCTCTCCCCGGGCCTGGGGACTCTCTCCTACGAGCAGTACTTC.

In nucleotides, the CDR3 is TGCGCCACAAAGACCGGGACAGGGGTTACAGATACGCAGTATTTT. This codes for CATKTGTGVTDTQYF. The V gene is TRBV5-1, the J gene TRBJ2-3, with 10 bases identical to TRBD1. Looked up from germline, CDR1 is SGHRS and CDR2 is YFSETQ. CDR3 length equals 15 residues. The V and J ends lost 9 bases and 3 bases, in that order; junction bases with no gene match: 10.